The sequence of this TCR beta chain was determined in a study of Ad26.COV2.S vaccination and SARS-CoV-2 variants. Treatment specified: around 19 received Ad26.COV2.S at low or high dose, single or two shots; about 5 received placebo; per-sample allocation not given. Collection of samples fell on day 63 after the first vaccine or placebo injection. The protocol was immunoSEQ multiplex PCR, while the TCRdb copy is restricted to in-frame clones and leaves out a portion. The sample includes fewer than 400,000 clones, about nine tenths seen only once; the top ten take approximately 1.9%. The CDR3 sequence is 15 residues long. Germline V gives CDR1 SNHLY, CDR2 FYNNEI. Trimming removed 8 bases from V and 1 base from J, with 14 bases in between.

This TCR was recovered from a person between 18 and 60 years old who received the Ad26.COV2.S COVID-19 vaccine or a placebo. The chain recombines TRBV2 with TRBJ2-2; D is possibly TRBD1 (5 bases). Sequenced material: peripheral blood, taken in a trial of Ad26.COV2.S vaccine versus placebo. The CDR3 protein is CASSRQKGNTGELFF. The CDR3 nucleotides read TGTGCCAGCTCGCGACAGAAAGGGAACACCGGGGAGCTGTTTTTT.